This T cell receptor beta chain was identified during a study of CD8+CD57+ T cells in acquired aplastic anemia. Whole-study context: Each DNA sample taken from sorted CD4+ and CD8+ cells came to roughly 3.5 ug on average.

Genomic DNA was employed as the template in profiling TCR beta VDJ and CDR3. TCRdb processed the reads anew with MiXCR; each CDR3 protein has one entry. The sample shows more than 45,000 distinct CDR3 sequences, 55% to 70% of them seen only once. The ends were cut back, 2 bases at V and 3 bases at J, with 17 bases in the middle. The CDR3 covers 16 residues. Germline V gives CDR1 SGHAT, CDR2 FQNNGV. Selection for sequencing was limited to patients who had shown CD8+CD57+ cell expansion by flow cytometry. Every patient had severe acquired aplastic anemia. The source material was sorted CD4+, CD8+, or CD8+CD57+ T cells (not recorded which) from PBMCs. The chain has TRBV11-2 and TRBJ2-7; the D gene is possibly TRBD1 (7 bases). The TCR sequence derives from a human donor with aplastic anemia. The CDR3, as DNA: TGTGCCAGCAGCTTATTCGGCGGGACAGACAACTACGAGCAGTACTTC. Translation gives CASSLFGGTDNYEQYF.